This T cell receptor beta chain was recorded in a study of cytomegalovirus exposure and HLA in healthy donors. On the study more broadly: Per a later analysis, the roughly 700 first-cohort and 120 validation repertoires shared one platform.

V dropped 4 bases and J dropped 5 bases, with 11 bases sitting between them. The CDR3 length is 13 residues. CDR1 is SGHDN, CDR2 FVKESK, per germline. Some clones are missing from TCRdb's copy, which holds only in-frame ones; the method was immunoSEQ multiplex PCR. The data contain under 200,000 clones, nearly 90% of them seen just once; the ten biggest clones take up roughly 4.2%. The origin of this receptor is a man aged 18 to 35 in good health and CMV-seropositive. Sequenced input: PBMCs. The chain uses TRBV14 and TRBJ1-2, with unresolved D. CDR3 in DNA: TGTGCCAGCAGCCTATATCCGACATATGGCTACACCTTC. It encodes CASSLYPTYGYTF.